This record covers a single TCR beta chain. In this sample, this clone turned up once. Its antigen is unknown. No much larger clone is present one base from it, and per-base qualities are unavailable. TCRbeta CDR3 regions were amplified from genomic DNA using the immunoSEQ Assay, a bias-controlled multiplex PCR. In the original analysis: The number of nucleated cells in each sample was estimated from the amplification of reference gene primers within the assay. Sequence reads were collapsed and filtered to measure the absolute abundance of every unique TCRbeta CDR3 rearrangement. For each sample, productive Simpson clonality was calculated by taking the square root of Simpson's diversity index across productive rearrangements. As stored in TCRdb, this immuneACCESS dataset retains in-frame rearrangements with V and J assigned. A fraction of the clones does not appear; measured against another copy, unresolved V genes explain less than half of the discrepancy, and the remainder lacks a known reason. From that table come the V and J calls and clone size; the DNA was used to work out D and trimming. The sample table contains around 160,000 clones; only one count was recorded for over 70% of them. The top ten clonotypes cover roughly 13% of the sample.

These data originate in a study of blood T cell repertoires in COVID-19 (TCRdb year 2020). General notes on the study: Collaborator samples came from the United States, Italy and Spain and covered acute and convalescent phases of COVID-19. The prospective study material was composed of cDNA or gDNA derived from T cells, B-cell-depleted T cells, or PBMCs. Subjects who had been exposed to COVID-19, were actively infected with it, or had recovered from it provided the deeply sampled blood TCRbeta repertoires that made up the dataset. The repertoires were released in a freely available public database intended as a resource for research on the immune response to SARS-CoV-2. The samples were drawn from the first 160 participants of the ongoing ImmuneRACE study and from 1,254 subjects provided by 6 global collaborators. The sample metadata nearly always contained a de-identified subject ID, COVID-19 status, age in years and sex. HLA class I and class II types, where available, came from metadata supplied by the sample provider rather than from assay-based typing. The research as a whole found: The quantity of clinical and demographic metadata differed by source and by participant and was supplied without curation.

Participants in the prospective study were aged about 18 to 95 years, lived in about two dozen United States geographic areas, and enrolled through a virtual design. In the prospective study, cohorts were assigned on the basis of participant-reported clinical history obtained from a screening survey and a study questionnaire. ImmuneRACE Cohort 3 recovered participants were defined by two consecutive negative NP/OP PCR tests, healthcare professional clearance, or symptom resolution. Mobile phlebotomists in the prospective study collected whole blood, serum and a nasopharyngeal or oropharyngeal swab from every participant. Participants in the prospective study had the option to provide additional blood draws and questionnaires over a roughly 2-month period. Prospective study blood samples were shipped either frozen or at room temperature before DNA extraction. Sequencing was carried out using PBMCs or T cells enriched from blood (not recorded which). The sequence was collected from a woman aged 55-69 years who had recovered from COVID-19.

CDR3 loop: CASSLTGQRPQHF. The DNA reads as follows: TGTGCCAGCAGTTTGACAGGTCAAAGGCCCCAGCATTTT. The rearranged chain carries TRBV7-2 and TRBJ1-5; the D gene is perhaps TRBD1, from 6 matching bases. The cysteine opens and the phenylalanine closes a CDR3 of 13 amino acids. This entry keeps only the CDR3 DNA: 39 bases, framed from base 1. According to the germline V gene, CDR1 reads SGHTA and CDR2 reads FQGNSA. The junction carries 15 bases between V and J, which are trimmed by 6 bases and 9 bases respectively.